The entry below describes one TCR beta chain. The antigen it binds to is not known. The sample holds no much larger clone one base away, and base qualities are not on file. The data were taken from a study of T cells after yellow fever vaccination (dated by TCRdb to 2018 to 2020). Concerning the study at large: Libraries from fractions with low cell numbers were prepared with the SMART-Seq v4 Ultra Low Input RNA kit. Bulk PBMC replicates and cell subsets were isolated from blood drawn at multiple timepoints before and after both primary and secondary immunization. To follow T-cell clones before and after primary and booster YFV17D yellow fever vaccination, bulk TCR alpha and beta repertoires were sequenced over time. Two healthy male donors made up the cohort, one aged 18 to 30 years and the other aged 30 to 40 years. The paper's findings and limits, for the study overall: Because the study included only a couple of donors, the extent to which the findings can be generalized is limited. After the booster, most clones that had expanded after primary vaccination were detected again (about 97% of CD4 and around 88% of CD8), suggesting broad maintenance of memory. Because abundant contaminating clonotypes from the bulk population could be contained in FACS-sorted repertoires, computational filtering was required. A small share of clonotypes occurred in both CD4 and CD8 compartments, likely arising from convergent recombination. The secondary T-cell response was weaker than the primary response but faster, peaking on day 5 instead of day 15.

Synthesis of TCR cDNA relied on 5'RACE template switching, a step that introduced a universal primer site along with unique molecular identifiers. Priming for cDNA synthesis came from both the TCR alpha and TCR beta constant segments. Two PCR steps were used to amplify libraries, with sample barcodes and sequencing adapters being added in the second step. Sequencing of the libraries was done on either Illumina HiSeq 2500 (2x100 bp) or NovaSeq (2x150 bp). In the original analysis: Reads were demultiplexed and collapsed into UMI consensus sequences with MIGEC, and V(D)J alignment was performed with MiXCR. Vaccine-responding clonotypes were defined with edgeR using replicate PBMC samples, requiring FDR below 0.01 and a log2 fold change above 5 up to day 15. Each bulk clonotype received a CD4 or CD8 identity based on whether the sequenced CD4 or CD8 repertoire contained that clonotype at higher abundance. TCRdb handled the public reads itself, with Q25 trimming in fastp and clone calling in MiXCR, and kept productive beta chains. CDR3 protein sequences are deduplicated, and each keeps its most common genes and DNA. The V and J calls and clone size come from TCRdb's table, not from the authors' own analysis. The sample records 450,000 to 550,000 distinct CDR3 sequences, roughly a fifth of which are singletons. Clones ranked in the top ten supply roughly an eighth of the sample.

The treatment or condition tag for this specimen amounts to: live attenuated yellow fever vaccine strain. Two biological replicates of bulk PBMCs were collected at each blood-draw timepoint. A standard Ficoll-Paque protocol was used to isolate PBMCs from peripheral blood. TriZol was used to extract RNA from bulk PBMCs, from CD4 and CD8 fractions, and from dextramer-positive and dextramer-negative fractions. V is clipped by 1 base and J by 1 base, and the sequence between their germline boundaries is 10 bases long. The germline V gene provides CDR1 SGHTA and CDR2 FQGNSA. The CDR3 spans 15 residues, from the cysteine through the phenylalanine. Only the CDR3 DNA is retained, 45 bases long and in frame from the first base.

This specimen was PBMCs, taken 15 days after the yellow fever booster vaccination. The rearrangement combines TRBV7-2 with TRBJ2-5, with a tentative D gene TRBD1 over 5 matching bases. The clonotype was recovered from a man younger than 40 who received the YFV17D yellow fever vaccine. The sequenced DNA: TGTGCCAGCAGCTTAGTAGCCAGGGCCCAAGAGACCCAGTACTTC. It codes for CASSLVARAQETQYF.